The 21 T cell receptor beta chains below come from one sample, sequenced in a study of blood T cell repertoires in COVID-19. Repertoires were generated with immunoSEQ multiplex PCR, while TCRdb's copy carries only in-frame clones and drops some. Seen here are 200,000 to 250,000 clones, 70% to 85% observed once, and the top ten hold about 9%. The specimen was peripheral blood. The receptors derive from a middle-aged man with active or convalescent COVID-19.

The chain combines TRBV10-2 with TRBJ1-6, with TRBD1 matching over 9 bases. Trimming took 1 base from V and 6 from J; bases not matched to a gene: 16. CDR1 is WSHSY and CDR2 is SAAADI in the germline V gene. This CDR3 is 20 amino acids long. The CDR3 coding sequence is TGCGCCAGCAGTGAGTTTCCCAAGAGTGGGACAGGGAGGAGTAATTCACCCCTCCACTTT. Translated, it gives CASSEFPKSGTGRSNSPLHF.

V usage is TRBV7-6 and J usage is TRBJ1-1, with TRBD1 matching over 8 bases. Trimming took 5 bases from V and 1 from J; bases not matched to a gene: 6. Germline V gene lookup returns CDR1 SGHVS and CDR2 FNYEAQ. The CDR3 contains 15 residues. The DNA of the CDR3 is TGTGCCAGCAGCCCCCGACAGGGGTGGAACACTGAAGCTTTCTTT. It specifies CASSPRQGWNTEAFF.

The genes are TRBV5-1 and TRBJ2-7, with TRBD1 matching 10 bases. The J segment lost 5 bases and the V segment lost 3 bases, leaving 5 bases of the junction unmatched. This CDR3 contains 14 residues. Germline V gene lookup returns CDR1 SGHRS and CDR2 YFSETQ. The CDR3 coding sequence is TGCGCCAGCAGCTACTGGGACAGGGGAGACGAGCAGTACTTC. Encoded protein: CASSYWDRGDEQYF.

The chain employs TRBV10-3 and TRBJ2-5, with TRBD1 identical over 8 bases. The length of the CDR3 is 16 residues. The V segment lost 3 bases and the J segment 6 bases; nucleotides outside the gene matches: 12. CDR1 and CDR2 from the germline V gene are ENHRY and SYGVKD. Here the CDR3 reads CAISDPDRDPYQTQYF. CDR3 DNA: TGTGCCATCAGTGACCCGGACAGGGACCCCTACCAGACCCAGTACTTC.

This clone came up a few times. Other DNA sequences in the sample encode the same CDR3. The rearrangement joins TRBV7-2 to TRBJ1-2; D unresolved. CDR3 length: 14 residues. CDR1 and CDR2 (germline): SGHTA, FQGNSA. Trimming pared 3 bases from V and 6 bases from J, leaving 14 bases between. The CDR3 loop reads CASSLSSREDGYTF. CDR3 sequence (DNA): TGTGCCAGCAGCTTGAGCTCGAGAGAAGATGGCTACACCTTC.

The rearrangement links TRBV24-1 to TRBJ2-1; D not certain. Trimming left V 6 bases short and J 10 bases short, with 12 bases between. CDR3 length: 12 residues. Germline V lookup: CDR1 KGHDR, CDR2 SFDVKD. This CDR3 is CATSFSKGEQFF. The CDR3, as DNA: TGTGCCACCAGTTTTAGCAAAGGCGAGCAGTTCTTC.

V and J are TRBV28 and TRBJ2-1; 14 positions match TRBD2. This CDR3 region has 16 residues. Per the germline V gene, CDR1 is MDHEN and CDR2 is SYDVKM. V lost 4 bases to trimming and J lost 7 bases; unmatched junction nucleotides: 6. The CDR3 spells CASSSPGLAGVNEQFF. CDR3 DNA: TGTGCCAGCAGTTCCCCGGGACTAGCGGGAGTTAATGAGCAGTTCTTC. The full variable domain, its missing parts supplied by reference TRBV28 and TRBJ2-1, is DVKVTQSSRYLVKRTGEKVFLECVQDMDHENMFWYRQDPGLGLRLIYFSYDVKMKEKGDIPEGYSVSREKKERFSLILESASTNQTSMYLCASSSPGLAGVNEQFFGPGTRLTVL.

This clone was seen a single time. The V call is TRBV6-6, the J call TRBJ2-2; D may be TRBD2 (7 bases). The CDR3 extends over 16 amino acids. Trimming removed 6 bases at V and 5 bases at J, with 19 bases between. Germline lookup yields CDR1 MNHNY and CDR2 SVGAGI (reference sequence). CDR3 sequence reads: CASSPIGGRVTGELFF. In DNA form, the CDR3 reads TGTGCCAGCAGCCCCATCGGGGGGCGAGTTACCGGGGAGCTGTTTTTT.

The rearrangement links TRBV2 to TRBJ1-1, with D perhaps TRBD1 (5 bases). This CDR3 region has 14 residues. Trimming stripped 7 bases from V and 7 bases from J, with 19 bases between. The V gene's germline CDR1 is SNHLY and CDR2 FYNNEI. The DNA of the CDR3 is TGTGCCAGCATGATCCTGCAGGGAGGAAGTGAAGCTTTCTTT. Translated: CASMILQGGSEAFF.

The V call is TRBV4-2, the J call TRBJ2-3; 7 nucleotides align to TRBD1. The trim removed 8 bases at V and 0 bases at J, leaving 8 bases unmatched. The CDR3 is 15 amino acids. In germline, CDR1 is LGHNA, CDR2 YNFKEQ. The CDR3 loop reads CASGIRQGSTDTQYF. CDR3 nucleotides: TGTGCCAGCGGGATCAGACAGGGAAGCACAGATACGCAGTATTTT.

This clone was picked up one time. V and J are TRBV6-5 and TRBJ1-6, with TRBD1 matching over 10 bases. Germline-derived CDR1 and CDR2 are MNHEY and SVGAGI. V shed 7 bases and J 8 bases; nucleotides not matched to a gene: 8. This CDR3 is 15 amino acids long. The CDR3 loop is CASTRQGAGDSPLHF. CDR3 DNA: TGTGCCAGCACCCGACAGGGGGCCGGTGATTCACCCCTCCACTTT.

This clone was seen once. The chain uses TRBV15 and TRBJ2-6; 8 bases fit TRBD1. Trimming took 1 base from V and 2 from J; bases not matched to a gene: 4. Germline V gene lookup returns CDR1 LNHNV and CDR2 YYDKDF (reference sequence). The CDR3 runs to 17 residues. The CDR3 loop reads CATSRAQGAAGANVLTF. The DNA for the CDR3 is TGTGCCACCAGCAGAGCTCAGGGGGCTGCTGGGGCCAACGTCCTGACTTTC.

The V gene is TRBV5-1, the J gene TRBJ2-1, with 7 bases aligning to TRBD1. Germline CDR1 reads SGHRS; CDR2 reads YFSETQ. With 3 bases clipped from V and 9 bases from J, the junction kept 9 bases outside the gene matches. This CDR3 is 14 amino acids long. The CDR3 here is CASSSLRQGTEQFF. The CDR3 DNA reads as TGCGCCAGCAGCTCCCTTAGACAGGGAACTGAGCAGTTCTTC.

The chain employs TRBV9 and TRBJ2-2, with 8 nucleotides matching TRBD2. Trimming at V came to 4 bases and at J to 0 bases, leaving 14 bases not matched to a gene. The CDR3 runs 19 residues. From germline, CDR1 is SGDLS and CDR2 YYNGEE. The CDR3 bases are TGTGCCAGCAGCCGCCTCGGTGTGCGGGGGGCTTCGAACACCGGGGAGCTGTTTTTT. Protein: CASSRLGVRGASNTGELFF.

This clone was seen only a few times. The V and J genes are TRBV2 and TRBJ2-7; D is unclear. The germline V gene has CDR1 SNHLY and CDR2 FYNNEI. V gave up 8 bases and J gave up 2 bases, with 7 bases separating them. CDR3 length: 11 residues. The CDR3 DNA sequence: TGTGCCAGCGCCGGTACCTACGAGCAGTACTTC. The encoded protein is CASAGTYEQYF.

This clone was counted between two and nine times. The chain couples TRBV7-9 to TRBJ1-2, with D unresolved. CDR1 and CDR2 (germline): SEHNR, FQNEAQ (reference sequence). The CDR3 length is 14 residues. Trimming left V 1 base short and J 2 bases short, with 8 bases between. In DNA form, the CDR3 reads TGTGCCAGCAGCTTAGGAGGTGTAAACTATGGCTACACCTTC. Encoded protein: CASSLGGVNYGYTF.

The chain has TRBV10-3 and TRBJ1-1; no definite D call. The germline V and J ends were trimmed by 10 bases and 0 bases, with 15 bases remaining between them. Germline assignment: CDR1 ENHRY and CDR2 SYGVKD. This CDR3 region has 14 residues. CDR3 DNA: TGTGCCACCCGAATTACAGACATGAACACTGAAGCTTTCTTT. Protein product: CATRITDMNTEAFF.

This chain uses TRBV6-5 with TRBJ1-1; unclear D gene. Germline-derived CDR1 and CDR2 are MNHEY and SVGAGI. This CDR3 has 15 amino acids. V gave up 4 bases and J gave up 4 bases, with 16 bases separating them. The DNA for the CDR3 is TGTGCCAGCAGTTGGGTGCTCGGGTTAGGCACTGAAGCTTTCTTT. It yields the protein CASSWVLGLGTEAFF.

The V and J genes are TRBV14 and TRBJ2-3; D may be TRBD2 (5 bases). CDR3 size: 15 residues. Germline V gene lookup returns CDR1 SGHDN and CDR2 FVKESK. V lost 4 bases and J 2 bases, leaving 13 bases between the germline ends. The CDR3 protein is CASSLSERTTDTQYF. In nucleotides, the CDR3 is TGTGCCAGCAGCCTGTCTGAGCGGACCACAGATACGCAGTATTTT. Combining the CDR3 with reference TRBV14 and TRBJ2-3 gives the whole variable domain EAGVTQFPSHSVIEKGQTVTLRCDPISGHDNLYWYRRVMGKEIKFLLHFVKESKQDESGMPNNRFLAERTGGTYSTLKVQPAELEDSGVYFCASSLSERTTDTQYFGPGTRLTVL.

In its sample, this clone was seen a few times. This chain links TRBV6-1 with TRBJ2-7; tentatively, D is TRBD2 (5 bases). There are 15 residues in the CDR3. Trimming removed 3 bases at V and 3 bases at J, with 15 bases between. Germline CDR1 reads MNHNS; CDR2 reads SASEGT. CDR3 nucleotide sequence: TGTGCCAGCAGTGAGTACGGGGTCTCCCACTACGAGCAGTACGTC. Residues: CASSEYGVSHYEQYV.

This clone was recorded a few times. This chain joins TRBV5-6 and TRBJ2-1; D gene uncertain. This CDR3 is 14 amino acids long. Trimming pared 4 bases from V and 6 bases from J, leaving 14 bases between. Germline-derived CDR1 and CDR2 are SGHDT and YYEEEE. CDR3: CASSGLARLNEQFF. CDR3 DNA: TGTGCCAGCAGCGGGCTTGCGCGCCTCAATGAGCAGTTCTTC.